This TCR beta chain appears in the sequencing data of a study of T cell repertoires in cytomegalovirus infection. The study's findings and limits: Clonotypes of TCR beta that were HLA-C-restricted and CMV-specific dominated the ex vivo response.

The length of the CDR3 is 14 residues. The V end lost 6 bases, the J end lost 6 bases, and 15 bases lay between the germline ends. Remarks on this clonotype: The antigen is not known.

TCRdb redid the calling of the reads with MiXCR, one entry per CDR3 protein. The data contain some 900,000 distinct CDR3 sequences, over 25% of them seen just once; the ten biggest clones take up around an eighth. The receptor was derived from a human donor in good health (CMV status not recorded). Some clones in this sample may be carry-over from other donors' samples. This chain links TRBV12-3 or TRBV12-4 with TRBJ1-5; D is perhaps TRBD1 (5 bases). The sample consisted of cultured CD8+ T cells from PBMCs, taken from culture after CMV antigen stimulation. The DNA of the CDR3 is TGTGCCAGCAGCCTCCTCGAGGGGCCTCAGCCCCAGCATTTT. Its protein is CASSLLEGPQPQHF.